A single sample gave rise to the 5 T cell receptor beta chains below, sequenced in a study of regulatory T cells in long-lasting Graves disease. Regarding time point: newly diagnosed GD, antithyroid drugs for less than 3 months. PBMC RNA was the source of the TCR library. Building the TCR beta libraries relied on iRepertoire HTBI primers, and CDR3 regions underwent Arm-PCR. TCRdb re-called the multiplex PCR reads through MiXCR, storing one row per CDR3 protein. The table lists about 540,000 distinct CDR3 sequences, around an eighth of them singletons. In addition, the sample was reused for a study of T cells in Graves' hyperthyroidism and ophthalmopathy.

Sequences were derived from peripheral blood mononuclear cells (PBMCs), sampled at new diagnosis, from a patient treated with antithyroid drugs. These receptors were obtained from a man aged 30-40 years with Graves disease.

This clonotype was picked up many times. The gene calls are TRBV6-1 and TRBJ1-2, with 7 bases identical to TRBD1. CDR1 is MNHNS and CDR2 is SASEGT in the germline V gene. Trimming at V came to 2 bases and at J to 4 bases, leaving 4 bases not matched to a gene. The CDR3 spans 14 residues. The CDR3 protein is CASSERGRGYGYTF. For the CDR3, the DNA is TGTGCCAGCAGTGAAAGGGGGCGAGGCTATGGCTACACCTTC.

The chain combines TRBV7-2 with TRBJ2-1, with D unresolved. The CDR3 runs 14 residues. Germline values: CDR1 SGHTA, CDR2 FQGNSA. V lost 0 bases, J lost 8 bases, and 11 bases lay in between. This CDR3 is CASSLARPGDEQFF. In DNA form, the CDR3 reads TGTGCCAGCAGCTTAGCGCGACCCGGCGATGAGCAGTTCTTC.

This clonotype was counted many times. The J gene is TRBJ1-5, the V gene TRBV2; unclear D gene. V gave up 4 bases and J gave up 3 bases, with 13 bases separating them. Germline-derived CDR1 and CDR2 are SNHLY and FYNNEI. The CDR3 contains 15 residues. The CDR3 loop is CASSVVGHPNQPQHF. Here the CDR3 DNA reads TGTGCCAGCAGTGTAGTAGGGCACCCCAATCAGCCCCAGCATTTT.

This clonotype has at least ten counts. This sequence joins TRBV12-3 or TRBV12-4 and TRBJ1-1; D remains ambiguous. V lost 5 bases, J lost 6 bases, and 7 bases lay in between. CDR3 size: 11 residues. The CDR3 coding sequence is TGTGCCAGCAGTCGAGGGCCTGAAGCTTTCTTT. This translates into CASSRGPEAFF.

This clonotype appeared many times. The chain joins TRBV7-2 to TRBJ2-3, with 9 bases that match TRBD2. V lost 2 bases to trimming and J lost 5 bases; unmatched junction nucleotides: 8. CDR1 is SGHTA, CDR2 FQGNSA, per germline. CDR3 length: 16 residues. The CDR3 coding sequence is TGTGCCAGCAGCTTACCCGGGACTAGCTATGGAGATACGCAGTATTTT. It specifies CASSLPGTSYGDTQYF.